The 21 T cell receptor beta chains presented below share a single source sample, sequenced in a study of blood T cell repertoires in COVID-19. TCRdb's copy holds only in-frame clones and misses some; the assay was immunoSEQ multiplex PCR. There are about 260,000 clones in the sample; more than 75% occur only once, and more than 4.5% lies in the top ten. Sequenced: peripheral blood. Receptors were obtained from an older woman with COVID-19, enrolled during active disease.

This chain connects TRBV19 to TRBJ2-3; TRBD2 matches 10 bases. The CDR3 sequence is 15 residues long. The germline CDR1 and CDR2 sequences are LNHDA and SQIVND (reference sequence). Unmatched junction bases numbered 10, after V lost 9 bases and J lost 4 bases. DNA of the CDR3: TGTGCCAGCAAAGGGAGCGGGAGGGGTGCAGATACGCAGTATTTT. It encodes CASKGSGRGADTQYF. The full variable domain, completed using reference TRBV19 and TRBJ2-3, is DGGITQSPKYLFRKEGQNVTLSCEQNLNHDAMYWYRQDPGQGLRLIYYSQIVNDFQKGDIAEGYSVSREKKESFPLTVTSAQKNPTAFYLCASKGSGRGADTQYFGPGTRLTVL.

A word on this clone: The germline gene is not matched at one end of the junction; a read error may be the cause. J is TRBJ2-3 and V is TRBV5-1; 8 bases align to TRBD2. Germline V gene data show CDR1 as SGHRS and CDR2 as YFSETQ. The CDR3 has 19 amino acids. Written as DNA, the CDR3 is TGCGCCAGCAGCTTGGCGGGGTTAGAGAGCGGGAGAGGTACAGCTACGCAGTATTTT. It specifies CASSLAGLESGRGTATQYF.

The V gene is TRBV5-6, the J gene TRBJ2-1; weak D call: TRBD2 (6 bases). V dropped 2 bases and J dropped 7 bases, with 13 bases sitting between them. Per germline, CDR1 SGHDT and CDR2 YYEEEE. The CDR3 extends over 14 amino acids. This chain's CDR3 is CASSFGGRRNEQFF. DNA for the CDR3: TGTGCCAGCAGCTTCGGGGGTAGGAGGAATGAGCAGTTCTTC.

The chain uses TRBV28 and TRBJ2-7; 8 bases match TRBD2. J was trimmed by 2 bases and V by 7 bases; bases with no gene match: 7. Germline V CDR1 and CDR2: MDHEN, SYDVKM. This CDR3 spans 14 amino acids. The CDR3 here is CASTKREPPYEQYF. The CDR3 DNA follows: TGTGCCAGCACAAAGCGGGAGCCCCCCTACGAGCAGTACTTC.

The rearrangement links TRBV7-9 to TRBJ2-7; D uncertain. CDR1 and CDR2 (germline): SEHNR, FQNEAQ (reference sequence). The CDR3 runs to 16 residues. Trimming left V 1 base short and J 3 bases short, with 16 bases between. CDR3 region: CASSLVVGNSYYEQYF. CDR3 sequence (DNA): TGTGCCAGCAGCTTAGTGGTCGGAAACAGTTACTACGAGCAGTACTTC.

This clone has a handful of counts. The V and J genes are TRBV4-3 and TRBJ1-4; D perhaps matches TRBD1 (6 bases). Germline V lookup: CDR1 LGHNA, CDR2 YSLEER. V was clipped by 5 bases and J by 2 bases, with 15 bases between them. The CDR3 covers 16 residues. CDR3 protein: CASSEATGRTNEKLFF. The DNA for the CDR3 is TGCGCCAGCAGCGAGGCCACAGGGCGCACTAATGAAAAACTGTTTTTT.

This chain connects TRBV3-1 (or the pseudogene TRBV3-2) to TRBJ1-6; the match to TRBD1 covers 8 bases. This CDR3 region has 20 residues. The germline gives CDR1 LGHDT, CDR2 YNNKEL (reference sequence). Trimming at V came to 4 bases and at J to 4 bases, leaving 18 bases not matched to a gene. The CDR3: CASSRRSGTGRFSYNSPLHF. The DNA for the CDR3 is TGTGCCAGCAGCCGCAGATCGGGGACAGGAAGATTCTCTTATAATTCACCCCTCCACTTT.

This rearrangement joins TRBV12-5 to TRBJ1-2, with 9 bases that match TRBD1. This CDR3 has 15 amino acids. Germline loops: CDR1 LGHNT, CDR2 FRNRAP. V was clipped by 5 bases and J by 2 bases; unmatched bases: 6. The DNA for the CDR3 is TGTGCTAGTGGTATCTCCGGGACAGGGAACTATGGCTACACCTTC. Translation gives CASGISGTGNYGYTF. Combining the CDR3 with reference TRBV12-5 and TRBJ1-2 gives the whole variable domain DARVTQTPRHKVTEMGQEVTMRCQPILGHNTVFWYRQTMMQGLELLAYFRNRAPLDDSGMPKDRFSAEMPDATLATLKIQPSEPRDSAVYFCASGISGTGNYGYTFGSGTRLTVV.

The rearrangement links TRBV11-3 to TRBJ1-1; D uncertain. Trimming cost V 2 bases and J 0 bases, with 4 bases left between them. The V gene's germline CDR1 is SGHNT and CDR2 YENEEA. This CDR3 spans 13 amino acids. This CDR3 reads CASSLFLNTEAFF. The CDR3 DNA sequence: TGTGCCAGCAGCTTATTCTTGAACACTGAAGCTTTCTTT.

The chain links TRBV30 to TRBJ1-6, with D maybe TRBD1 (5 bases). V was trimmed by 1 base and J by 7 bases, leaving 8 bases between them. The CDR3 is 13 residues long. Germline V lookup: CDR1 GTSNPN, CDR2 SVGIG (reference sequence). CDR3 DNA sequence: TGTGCCTGGAGTGGGGGCTTAAATTCACCCCTCCACTTT. Its protein product is CAWSGGLNSPLHF.

The chain has TRBV20-1 and TRBJ2-1, with 11 bases lining up with TRBD2. Germline CDR1 reads DFQATT; CDR2 reads SNEGSKA (reference sequence). The CDR3 is 14 amino acids. Germline trimming cut 3 bases from V and 10 bases from J; bases unmatched to any gene: 8. CDR3 bases: TGCAGTGCTAGTCGGCTAGCGGGGGGTGGGGAGCAGTTCTTC. As protein: CSASRLAGGGEQFF.

The gene calls are TRBV6-5 and TRBJ1-4; TRBD1 is a possible D gene (6 bases). The CDR3 runs to 14 residues. The V gene's germline CDR1 is MNHEY and CDR2 SVGAGI. Trimming stripped 5 bases from V and 0 bases from J, with 7 bases between. The CDR3 nucleotides read TGTGCCAGCAGTAGACAGGCAACTAATGAAAAACTGTTTTTT. As protein: CASSRQATNEKLFF.

The table lists this clone with a few counts. The chain has TRBV19 and TRBJ1-1, with a tentative D call TRBD1 (6 bases). Trimming cost V 5 bases and J 2 bases, with 12 bases left between them. From germline, CDR1 is LNHDA and CDR2 SQIVND (reference sequence). The CDR3 has 14 amino acids. The CDR3 loop is CASSLPTGNTEAFF. The CDR3 region has the DNA TGTGCCAGTAGTCTTCCGACAGGAAACACTGAAGCTTTCTTT.

The gene calls are TRBV29-1 and TRBJ1-5; TRBD1 agrees at 7 bases. Germline CDR1 SQVTM, CDR2 ANQGSEA. The CDR3 spans 14 residues. Trimming at V came to 4 bases and at J to 3 bases, leaving 6 bases not matched to a gene. CDR3 protein: CSVVTGSDNQPQHF. The CDR3 coding sequence is TGCAGCGTTGTGACAGGGTCGGACAATCAGCCCCAGCATTTT.

This clone was picked up a small number of times. The chain combines TRBV6-6 with TRBJ1-2; 8 positions match TRBD1. CDR3 length equals 15 residues. V lost 5 bases, J lost 2 bases, and 7 bases stayed unmatched. Germline lookup yields CDR1 MNHNY and CDR2 SVGAGI (reference sequence). CDR3 sequence reads: CASSPGTGENYGYTF. CDR3 nucleotide sequence: TGTGCCAGCAGTCCTGGGACAGGAGAAAACTATGGCTACACCTTC.

This CDR3 is CASSLAVGRGGPNQEQYF. DNA for the CDR3: TGTGCCAGCAGCTTAGCCGTGGGTCGCGGGGGCCCCAACCAGGAGCAGTACTTC. The chain employs TRBV7-6 and TRBJ2-7; maybe TRBD2 (7 bases). The CDR3 loop spans 18 amino acids. CDR1 is SGHVS and CDR2 is FNYEAQ in the germline V gene. Trimming shortened V by 0 bases and J by 7 bases, and 25 bases separated the two germline ends.

This clone showed up just a few times. The J gene is TRBJ2-6, the V gene TRBV15, with D possibly being TRBD1 (6 bases). CDR1 is LNHNV, CDR2 YYDKDF, per germline (reference sequence). V dropped 4 bases and J dropped 1 base, with 11 bases sitting between them. This CDR3 has 16 amino acids. In nucleotides, the CDR3 is TGTGCCACCAGCACACAGGGATCTTCTGGGGCCAACGTCCTGACTTTC. This sequence encodes CATSTQGSSGANVLTF. The full variable domain, with the rest looked up from reference TRBV15 and TRBJ2-6, is DAMVIQNPRYQVTQFGKPVTLSCSQTLNHNVMYWYQQKSSQAPKLLFHYYDKDFNNEADTPDNFQSRRPNTSFCFLDIRSPGLGDTAMYLCATSTQGSSGANVLTFGAGSRLTVL.

This chain joins TRBV24-1 and TRBJ2-3; 7 nucleotides align to TRBD2. V dropped 6 bases and J dropped 4; count of bases not matched to a gene: 6. Germline lookup yields CDR1 KGHDR and CDR2 SFDVKD. The CDR3 sequence is 14 residues long. The CDR3 here is CATSLTGGPDTQYF. CDR3 coding DNA: TGTGCCACCAGTCTCACGGGGGGACCAGATACGCAGTATTTT.

The chain couples TRBV12-3 or TRBV12-4 to TRBJ2-1, with a possible D match to TRBD1 (6 bases). The V end lost 7 bases, the J end lost 9 bases, and 16 bases lay between the germline ends. CDR3 length: 13 amino acids. CDR3 in DNA: TGTGCCAGCACCGCGGCCAGGGGTGGTGAGCAGTTCTTC. Encoded protein: CASTAARGGEQFF.

The chain has TRBV6-5 and TRBJ2-6; the D is unclear. Germline lookup yields CDR1 MNHEY and CDR2 SVGAGI. The V and J ends lost 2 bases and 0 bases respectively, with 8 bases between them. CDR3 size: 16 residues. The CDR3 is CASSYSSGSGANVLTF. The CDR3 DNA follows: TGTGCCAGCAGTTACAGTTCAGGCTCTGGGGCCAACGTCCTGACTTTC.

This chain connects TRBV28 to TRBJ2-7; 10 bases align to TRBD2. V shed 4 bases, J shed 2 bases, and the junction held 8 bases outside the gene matches. The CDR3 totals 16 residues. From germline, CDR1 is MDHEN and CDR2 SYDVKM. DNA of the CDR3: TGTGCCAGCAGTTCATCAGCTAGCGGGGGCACCTACGAGCAGTACTTC. It specifies CASSSSASGGTYEQYF.